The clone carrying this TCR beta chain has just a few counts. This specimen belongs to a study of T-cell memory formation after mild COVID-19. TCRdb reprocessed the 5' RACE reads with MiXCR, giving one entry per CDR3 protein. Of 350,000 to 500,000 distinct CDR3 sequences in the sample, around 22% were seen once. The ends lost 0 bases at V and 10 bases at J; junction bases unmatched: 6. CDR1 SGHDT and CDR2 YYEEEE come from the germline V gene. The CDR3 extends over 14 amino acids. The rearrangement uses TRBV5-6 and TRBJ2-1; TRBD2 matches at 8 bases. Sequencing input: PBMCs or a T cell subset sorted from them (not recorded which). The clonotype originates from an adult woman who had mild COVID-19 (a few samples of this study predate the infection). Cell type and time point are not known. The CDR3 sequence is CASSLGLAPLEQFF. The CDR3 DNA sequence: TGTGCCAGCAGCTTGGGACTAGCGCCCCTAGAGCAGTTCTTC. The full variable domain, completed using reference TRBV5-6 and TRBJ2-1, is DAGVTQSPTHLIKTRGQQVTLRCSPKSGHDTVSWYQQALGQGPQFIFQYYEEEERQRGNFPDRFSGHQFPNYSSELNVNALLLGDSALYLCASSLGLAPLEQFFGPGTRLTVL.